Each of the 27 T cell receptor beta chains below was sequenced from the same sample in a study of control samples from healthy donors and cancer patients. The table came from immunoSEQ multiplex PCR; TCRdb's copy has only in-frame clones and leaves some out. The table shows some 200,000 clones, with 75% to 95% occurring only once. Sequencing used blood. These receptors all stem from a woman in her 30s in good health.

The CDR3 DNA follows: TGCAGCGGTGGACAGGGGACTGGAAACACCATATATTTT. Amino acid sequence: CSGGQGTGNTIYF. V is TRBV29-1 and J is TRBJ1-3; TRBD1 matches at 9 bases. Germline CDR1 and CDR2: SQVTM and ANQGSEA. The trim removed 7 bases at V and 2 bases at J, leaving 3 bases unmatched. The CDR3 totals 13 residues.

In the case of this clone: Other nucleotide sequences from this sample produce the same CDR3. This chain joins TRBV27 and TRBJ2-1; 12 positions match TRBD2. CDR1 is MNHEY and CDR2 is SMNVEV in the germline V gene (reference sequence). The CDR3 totals 15 residues. The junction had 2 bases not matched to a gene; V was cut back by 5 bases and J by 3 bases. The CDR3 DNA reads TGTGCCAGCAGTCTACTAGCGGGGGGCTACAATGAGCAGTTCTTC. The encoded protein is CASSLLAGGYNEQFF.

The chain links TRBV4-1 to TRBJ1-3, with 9 bases matching TRBD1. V gave up 0 bases and J gave up 4 bases; unmatched junction bases: 4. The CDR3 covers 16 residues. CDR1 and CDR2 from the germline V gene are MGHRA and YSYEKL. The CDR3 protein is CASSQDPGTGGNTIYF. CDR3 DNA: TGCGCCAGCAGCCAAGATCCCGGGACAGGGGGAAACACCATATATTTT.

CDR3 sequence: CASSTRVSGELFF. CDR3 nucleotide sequence: TGTGCCAGCAGCACCAGGGTCTCCGGGGAGCTGTTTTTT. The chain uses TRBV7-9 and TRBJ2-2, with D perhaps matching TRBD1 (5 bases). The CDR3 has 13 residues. Germline V lookup: CDR1 SEHNR, CDR2 FQNEAQ (reference sequence). V lost 5 bases, J lost 6 bases, and 10 bases lay in between.

In nucleotides, the CDR3 is TGTGCCAGCAGCCAAGAGTACAGGGGGCAGGCTTTCTTT. Translating it yields CASSQEYRGQAFF. V is TRBV3-1 (or the pseudogene TRBV3-2) and J is TRBJ1-1, with TRBD1 matching over 9 bases. Losses at the gene ends were 0 bases for V and 11 bases for J; bases not matched to a gene: 4. This CDR3 is built from 13 residues. Germline V lookup: CDR1 LGHDT, CDR2 YNNKEL (reference sequence).

The chain recombines TRBV5-1 with TRBJ1-4; the match to TRBD1 covers 9 bases. V gave up 1 base and J gave up 5 bases; unmatched junction bases: 6. The CDR3 has 16 residues. Per the germline V gene, CDR1 is SGHRS and CDR2 is YFSETQ. This CDR3 reads CASSLIPGQGNEKLFF. The CDR3 nucleotides are TGCGCCAGCAGCTTGATACCTGGACAGGGGAATGAAAAACTGTTTTTT.

The chain has TRBV6-4 and TRBJ2-3; TRBD2 agrees at 10 bases. The CDR3 contains 15 residues. Germline V lookup: CDR1 MRHNA, CDR2 SNTAGT. J gave up 4 bases and V 3 bases, and 4 bases lay outside the gene matches. In DNA form, the CDR3 reads TGTGCCAGCAGTGAGAGCGGGGGGGCCGCAGATACGCAGTATTTT. Translated: CASSESGGAADTQYF.

The V gene is TRBV6-6, the J gene TRBJ1-5, with D possibly matching TRBD1 (5 bases). From germline, CDR1 is MNHNY and CDR2 SVGAGI (reference sequence). Trimming removed 2 bases from V and 5 bases from J, with 10 bases in between. There are 14 residues in the CDR3. The chain's CDR3 is CASSYLGHDQPQHF. Here the CDR3 DNA reads TGTGCCAGCAGTTACCTGGGGCACGATCAGCCCCAGCATTTT.

The J gene is TRBJ1-5, the V gene TRBV27; 7 nucleotides line up with TRBD1. Germline V gene sequence: CDR1 MNHEY, CDR2 SMNVEV (reference sequence). J gave up 2 bases and V 2 bases, and 6 bases lay outside the gene matches. CDR3 length equals 16 residues. CDR3 amino acids: CASSLLGGLGNQPQHF. CDR3 sequence (DNA): TGTGCCAGCAGTTTACTAGGGGGCTTGGGCAATCAGCCCCAGCATTTT.

The CDR3 protein is CASSPGQGMKTQYF. In nucleotides, the CDR3 is TGTGCCAGCTCACCGGGACAGGGGATGAAGACCCAGTACTTC. The chain links TRBV18 to TRBJ2-5, with 10 bases aligning to TRBD1. The CDR3 sequence is 14 residues long. Germline values: CDR1 KGHSH, CDR2 LQKENI. The J segment lost 6 bases and the V segment lost 3 bases, leaving 4 bases of the junction unmatched.

The chain carries TRBV10-3 and TRBJ2-3, with TRBD1 matching 7 bases. The CDR3 sequence is 15 residues long. Per the germline V gene, CDR1 is ENHRY and CDR2 is SYGVKD. V lost 4 bases and J lost 0; bases outside the gene matches: 4. CDR3 sequence: CAISAGTASTDTQYF. CDR3 DNA sequence: TGTGCCATCAGTGCCGGGACAGCTAGCACAGATACGCAGTATTTT.

The V gene is TRBV2, the J gene TRBJ1-1, with D possibly TRBD1 on 6 matching bases. V dropped 8 bases and J dropped 1 base, with 11 bases sitting between them. The CDR3 spans 13 residues. Germline V gene data show CDR1 as SNHLY and CDR2 as FYNNEI. The CDR3 DNA follows: TGTGCCAGCGGTAAACAGGGGAACACTGAAGCTTTCTTT. It yields the protein CASGKQGNTEAFF.

V is TRBV19 and J is TRBJ2-1; 8 bases map to TRBD2. The V gene end was trimmed by 4 bases and the J gene end by 2 bases; junction bases not matched to a gene: 4. The CDR3 contains 15 residues. CDR1 is LNHDA, CDR2 SQIVND, per germline (reference sequence). This CDR3 reads CASSSSGSPYNEQFF. The CDR3 DNA reads as TGTGCCAGTAGTAGCAGCGGGAGTCCCTACAATGAGCAGTTCTTC.

The chain couples TRBV5-1 to TRBJ1-4; 7 bases match TRBD1. Germline loops: CDR1 SGHRS, CDR2 YFSETQ. The CDR3 consists of 14 residues. V trimming: 2 bases; J trimming: 3 bases; junction bases outside the gene matches: 1. The CDR3 loop is CASSFGTANEKLFF. In DNA, the CDR3 is TGCGCCAGCAGCTTCGGGACAGCTAATGAAAAACTGTTTTTT. Based on the CDR3 plus reference TRBV5-1 and TRBJ1-4, the full variable domain is KAGVTQTPRYLIKTRGQQVTLSCSPISGHRSVSWYQQTPGQGLQFLFEYFSETQRNKGNFPGRFSGRQFSNSRSEMNVSTLELGDSALYLCASSFGTANEKLFFGSGTQLSVL.

The chain recombines TRBV28 with TRBJ1-2; D remains ambiguous. This CDR3 is built from 11 residues. V lost 3 bases to trimming and J lost 8 bases, with 7 bases between them. Germline lookup yields CDR1 MDHEN and CDR2 SYDVKM. The CDR3 region has the DNA TGTGCCAGCAGTTTGAGGGCCGGCTACACCTTC. Protein product: CASSLRAGYTF.

This rearrangement joins TRBV19 to TRBJ1-1, with TRBD1 matching 7 bases. Germline CDR1 LNHDA, CDR2 SQIVND (reference sequence). The CDR3 sequence is 15 residues long. The ends lost 3 bases at V and 1 base at J; junction bases unmatched: 5. Here the CDR3 DNA reads TGTGCCAGTAGTATGAAGGGGGCGGGGAACACTGAAGCTTTCTTT. Amino acid sequence: CASSMKGAGNTEAFF.

This clone was picked up one time. The chain recombines TRBV15 with TRBJ1-1, with 8 bases fitting TRBD1. V was pared by 5 bases and J by 1 base, with 6 bases of the junction left unmatched. The V gene's germline CDR1 is LNHNV and CDR2 YYDKDF (reference sequence). The CDR3 totals 15 residues. CDR3 protein: CATSPRTGKNTEAFF. The CDR3 region has the DNA TGTGCCACCAGCCCCCGGACAGGGAAGAACACTGAAGCTTTCTTT.

The V and J genes are TRBV27 and TRBJ1-1, with unresolved D. V lost 1 base to trimming and J lost 1 base, with 4 bases between them. The CDR3 runs to 13 residues. The V gene's germline CDR1 is MNHEY and CDR2 SMNVEV (reference sequence). Written as DNA, the CDR3 is TGTGCCAGCAGTTTATATCCGAACACTGAAGCTTTCTTT. The encoded protein is CASSLYPNTEAFF.

The rearrangement joins TRBV28 to TRBJ1-2, with a tentative D call TRBD1 (6 bases). The CDR3 totals 15 residues. V was clipped by 3 bases and J by 7 bases, with 18 bases between them. Germline V gives CDR1 MDHEN, CDR2 SYDVKM. In DNA form, the CDR3 reads TGTGCCAGCAGTTTGGATTTCGGGGGGGCGGGTGGCTACACCTTC. Protein product: CASSLDFGGAGGYTF.

This chain uses TRBV29-1 with TRBJ2-3, with D uncertain. Germline CDR1 reads SQVTM; CDR2 reads ANQGSEA. The CDR3 length is 10 residues. V was trimmed by 4 bases and J by 5 bases, leaving 4 bases between them. The CDR3 DNA follows: TGCAGCGTTGGGGTAGATACGCAGTATTTT. Its protein product is CSVGVDTQYF.

This chain joins TRBV11-2 and TRBJ2-5; D is unclear. The germline V and J ends were trimmed by 1 base and 0 bases, with 9 bases remaining between them. Per the germline V gene, CDR1 is SGHAT and CDR2 is FQNNGV. This CDR3 has 15 amino acids. The CDR3: CASSLAGRYQETQYF. In DNA, the CDR3 is TGTGCCAGCAGCTTAGCGGGCCGGTACCAAGAGACCCAGTACTTC.

The V gene is TRBV6-5, the J gene TRBJ2-1, with D maybe TRBD1 (6 bases). Germline assignment: CDR1 MNHEY and CDR2 SVGAGI. V lost 2 bases to trimming and J lost 0 bases, with 8 bases between them. The CDR3 sequence is 15 residues long. CDR3 DNA: TGTGCCAGCAGTTACGGACAGAGCTCCTACAATGAGCAGTTCTTC. This encodes CASSYGQSSYNEQFF.

This clone was observed once. The chain joins TRBV6-1 to TRBJ1-1; D is possibly TRBD1 (6 bases). V was clipped by 2 bases and J by 8 bases, with 15 bases between them. Per germline, CDR1 MNHNS and CDR2 SASEGT. CDR3 length equals 14 residues. In nucleotides, the CDR3 is TGTGCCAGCAGTGAAAGGGGAACGGGGACAGAAGCTTTCTTT. Protein sequence: CASSERGTGTEAFF.

The chain recombines TRBV4-1 with TRBJ1-2, with D perhaps matching TRBD1 (6 bases). CDR1 is MGHRA, CDR2 YSYEKL, per germline. The CDR3 totals 13 residues. The V gene lost 4 bases and the J gene lost 8 bases, with 14 bases spanning the gap. The CDR3 DNA sequence: TGCGCCAGCAGCCGTTCAGGGGTTGAGGGCTACACCTTC. It is translated as CASSRSGVEGYTF.

For this clone: Other DNA sequences within the sample encode an identical CDR3. V and J are TRBV6-4 and TRBJ2-1; TRBD2 might be the D (6 bases). The CDR3 totals 15 residues. V lost 0 bases to trimming and J lost 2 bases, with 8 bases between them. Germline CDR1 reads MRHNA; CDR2 reads SNTAGT. The CDR3 is CASSDSTGAYNEQFF. The CDR3 region has the DNA TGTGCCAGCAGTGACTCTACGGGGGCCTACAATGAGCAGTTCTTC.

The rearrangement uses TRBV19 and TRBJ2-6, with TRBD1 matching 9 bases. The J segment lost 1 base and the V segment lost 10 bases, leaving 8 bases of the junction unmatched. The germline gives CDR1 LNHDA, CDR2 SQIVND (reference sequence). The CDR3 runs 16 residues. The CDR3 protein is CATTPGTGSGANVLTF. In DNA, the CDR3 is TGTGCCACTACCCCCGGGACAGGGTCTGGGGCCAACGTCCTGACTTTC. Supplemented by reference TRBV19 and TRBJ2-6, the full variable domain reads DGGITQSPKYLFRKEGQNVTLSCEQNLNHDAMYWYRQDPGQGLRLIYYSQIVNDFQKGDIAEGYSVSREKKESFPLTVTSAQKNPTAFYLCATTPGTGSGANVLTFGAGSRLTVL.

As regards this clone: Sequence at one end of the junction differs from germline and may be a read error. This chain links TRBV7-7 with TRBJ1-3; D is uncertain. CDR3 length: 13 residues. The germline V gene has CDR1 SSHAT and CDR2 FNYEAQ (reference sequence). The CDR3 DNA reads TGTGCTAGCAGCTTAGGGACTGGAAACACCATATATTTT. It translates to CASSLGTGNTIYF. The full variable domain, in which reference TRBV7-7 and TRBJ1-3 provide the parts outside the CDR3, is GAGVSQSPRYKVTKRGQDVTLRCDPISSHATLYWYQQALGQGPEFLTYFNYEAQPDKSGLPSDRFSAERPEGSISTLTIQRTEQRDSAMYRCASSLGTGNTIYFGEGSWLTVV.